One and the same sample provided the 31 T cell receptor beta chains below, sequenced in a study of T cells in women clearing cervical HPV infection. Assay used: immunoSEQ multiplex PCR; TCRdb lists only in-frame clones, some missing. This table lists approximately 35,000 clones. Material for sequencing was blood buffy coat. These receptors were collected from a woman between 18 and 69 years old with a cervical HPV16 infection that either progressed to CIN3+ or cleared (not recorded which).

Regarding this clone: The read gets to within 3 residues of the CDR3 end, and the germline J gene fills in the rest. This sequence joins TRBV7-2 and TRBJ1-1, with a possible D match to TRBD1 (5 bases). This CDR3 is 14 amino acids long. Per the germline V gene, CDR1 is SGHTA and CDR2 is FQGNSA. This chain's CDR3 is CASSLGTQDPRAFF. CDR3 DNA, as far as it was read: TGTGCCAGCAGCTTAGGGACACAGGACCCACGA.

Details on this clone: Read sequence stops 3 residues before the CDR3 end, and the germline J gene provides the missing end. The chain carries TRBV28 and TRBJ2-5; either TRBD1 or TRBD2 may supply D (6 bases each). CDR3 size: 13 residues. V dropped 6 bases and J dropped 5 bases, with 13 bases sitting between them. The germline CDR1 and CDR2 sequences are MDHEN and SYDVKM. CDR3 region: CASSITGRETQYF. The CDR3 DNA, read in part, is TGTGCCAGCAGCATTACAGGGAGGGAGACC.

Partial CDR3 DNA: TGTGCCAGCTTTGCAGACATGAACACTGAA. This translates into CASFADMNTE. The CDR3 in full is CASFADMNTEAFF. The chain combines TRBV28 with TRBJ1-1; D uncertain. Read coverage stops 3 residues before the CDR3 terminus; the germline J gene supplies the remainder. V was shortened by 8 bases and J by 0 bases, with 10 bases between the two germline ends. In germline, CDR1 is MDHEN, CDR2 SYDVKM. The CDR3 has 13 amino acids.

For this clone: Read sequence stops 3 residues before the CDR3 end, and the germline J gene provides the missing end. The V gene is TRBV18, the J gene TRBJ1-2; 7 positions agree with TRBD1. Germline CDR1 is KGHSH and CDR2 is LQKENI. There are 15 residues in the CDR3. The CDR3 here is CASSPRDSSYNDYTF. The CDR3 DNA, read in part, is TGTGCCAGCTCACCAAGGGACAGCTCCTACAATGAC.

CDR3 DNA (partial): TGTGCCAGTAGTCCCGGACAGGGGCGCGAG. Translating gives CASSPGQGRE. The complete CDR3 reads CASSPGQGREQYF. The chain combines TRBV19 with TRBJ2-7; 9 nucleotides agree with TRBD1. The DNA ends 3 residues before the CDR3 does, and the rest of the CDR3 is filled in from the germline J gene. The length of the CDR3 is 13 residues. CDR1 LNHDA and CDR2 SQIVND come from the germline V gene (reference sequence). Trimming at V came to 5 bases and at J to 6 bases, leaving 5 bases not matched to a gene.

Turning to this clone: The read ends 3 residues early relative to the CDR3; the germline J gene fills the gap. The rearrangement links TRBV5-3 to TRBJ2-2; D is perhaps TRBD1 (5 bases). TRBV5-3 is filed as an ORF, its function uncertain. The CDR3 spans 14 residues. Trimming took off 3 bases at V and 1 base at J, with 7 bases between the two ends. CDR3 in amino acids: CARSSRGNTGELFF. The DNA read from the CDR3 is TGTGCCAGAAGCTCAAGGGGGAACACCGGGGAG.

A note on this clone: The read ends 3 residues shy of where the CDR3 ends; the end is completed using the germline J gene. The chain employs TRBV7-3 and TRBJ2-2, with 10 bases that match TRBD2. This CDR3 region has 20 residues. Germline CDR1 is SGHTA and CDR2 is FQGTGA. Germline trimming cut 1 base from V and 3 bases from J; bases unmatched to any gene: 14. The chain's CDR3 is CASSLNPVVAGGRDTGELFF. The covered CDR3 bases are TGTGCCAGCAGCTTAAATCCTGTTGTAGCGGGGGGTCGCGACACCGGGGAG. Together with reference TRBV7-3 and TRBJ2-2, the CDR3 gives the full variable domain: GAGVSQTPSNKVTEKGKYVELRCDPISGHTALYWYRQSLGQGPEFLIYFQGTGAADDSGLPNDRFFAVRPEGSVSTLKIQRTERGDSAVYLCASSLNPVVAGGRDTGELFFGEGSRLTVL.

To note about this clone: The CDR3 end is not reached by the read, which stops 3 residues before it; the germline J gene fills it in. This chain uses TRBV6-4 with TRBJ2-3; 9 bases map to TRBD2. The CDR3 is 15 amino acids. Germline V gene data show CDR1 as MRHNA and CDR2 as SNTAGT. The covered CDR3 bases are TGTGCCAGCAGTGAGGAGCGGGGGGCCGACAATGCG. Translating gives CASSEERGADNA. The CDR3 in its entirety is CASSEERGADNAQYF.

Notes on this clone: The read ends 3 residues early relative to the CDR3; the germline J gene fills the gap. The same CDR3 is also encoded by other DNA sequences in this sample. The J gene is TRBJ1-6, the V gene TRBV2, with D uncertain. The CDR3 covers 13 residues. Germline V gene sequence: CDR1 SNHLY, CDR2 FYNNEI. V was clipped by 3 bases and J by 9 bases, with 9 bases between them. The covered CDR3 bases are TGTGCCAGCAGTGACAGGTTGGGTTCACCC. It translates to CASSDRLGSP. The whole CDR3 sequence is CASSDRLGSPLHF. Drawing the rest from reference TRBV2 and TRBJ1-6, the complete variable domain is EPEVTQTPSHQVTQMGQEVILRCVPISNHLYFYWYRQILGQKVEFLVSFYNNEISEKSEIFDDQFSVERPDGSNFTLKIRSTKLEDSAMYFCASSDRLGSPLHFGNGTRLTVT.

Details on this clone: The CDR3 is cut off 3 residues early in the read; its end comes from the germline J gene. V is TRBV7-3 and J is TRBJ1-1, with 9 bases lining up with TRBD1. The CDR3 runs 17 residues. The trim removed 0 bases at V and 1 base at J, leaving 6 bases unmatched. Germline CDR1 SGHTA, CDR2 FQGTGA. Incomplete CDR3 DNA: TGTGCCAGCAGCTTAACGGCCAACAGGGGGCGGAACACTGAA. This translates into CASSLTANRGRNTE. The entire CDR3 protein is CASSLTANRGRNTEAFF.

About this clone: The CDR3 end falls 3 residues outside the read, so it is completed with the germline J gene. The chain uses TRBV7-2 and TRBJ1-4; possibly TRBD1 for D (5 bases). The CDR3 loop spans 12 amino acids. Germline V gene data show CDR1 as SGHTA and CDR2 as FQGNSA. Between the trimmed V and J ends, which lost 1 base and 8 bases, there was a span of 5 bases. The CDR3 bases that were read are TGTGCCAGCAGCTTAGAGGGGGAAAAA. Its translation: CASSLEGEK. The entire CDR3 is CASSLEGEKLFF.

A remark on this clone: The DNA ends 3 residues before the CDR3 does, and the rest of the CDR3 is filled in from the germline J gene. This chain joins TRBV6-2 or TRBV6-3 and TRBJ1-1, with a possible D match to TRBD1 (5 bases). Germline V gives CDR1 MNHEY, CDR2 SVGEGT. This CDR3 is 14 amino acids long. The ends were cut back, 8 bases at V and 4 bases at J, with 17 bases in the middle. The part of the CDR3 DNA that was read is TGTGCCAGCTGGCGCTACGACGGGGGCACTGAA. This codes for CASWRYDGGTE. The complete CDR3 sequence is CASWRYDGGTEAFF.

Turning to this clone: The read gets to within 3 residues of the CDR3 end, and the germline J gene fills in the rest. The chain combines TRBV7-9 with TRBJ1-2; 8 nucleotides line up with TRBD1. Per germline, CDR1 SEHNR and CDR2 FQNEAQ (reference sequence). This CDR3 comprises 15 residues. The CDR3 is CASSREQGGPYDYTF. The sequenced CDR3 bases are TGTGCCAGCAGCCGGGAACAGGGGGGACCCTACGAC.

Frequency places this clone as medium-sized. The DNA ends 3 residues before the CDR3 does, and the rest of the CDR3 is filled in from the germline J gene. The chain recombines TRBV6-2 or TRBV6-3 with TRBJ2-3; D uncertain. CDR1 MNHEY and CDR2 SVGEGT come from the germline V gene. The CDR3 runs to 13 residues. Trimming cost V 0 bases and J 6 bases, with 7 bases left between them. CDR3 in amino acids: CASSYSPFDTQYF. CDR3 bases read: TGTGCCAGCAGTTACTCCCCATTTGATACG.

Comments on this clone: The CDR3 goes on 3 residues after the read ends, and that part is filled in from the germline J gene. This rearrangement joins TRBV2 to TRBJ2-3; the D gene could be TRBD1 or TRBD2 (5 bases each). The V gene's germline CDR1 is SNHLY and CDR2 FYNNEI. The ends were cut back, 2 bases at V and 6 bases at J, with 12 bases in the middle. CDR3 size: 14 residues. CDR3 DNA (partial): TGTGCCAGCAGTGAACGAAGAGGGGTTGATACG. Its protein product is CASSERRGVDT. The CDR3 in its entirety is CASSERRGVDTQYF.

About this clone: The read ends 3 residues shy of where the CDR3 ends; the end is completed using the germline J gene. This chain links TRBV6-1 with TRBJ2-7; no firm D call. CDR1 MNHNS and CDR2 SASEGT come from the germline V gene. The CDR3 length is 11 residues. Trimming cost V 4 bases and J 3 bases, with 4 bases left between them. The CDR3 DNA, read in part, is TGTGCCAGCAGTGCGCGCTACGAG. This sequence encodes CASSARYE. The complete CDR3 sequence is CASSARYEQYF.

In regard to this clone: The CDR3 extends 3 residues past the end of the read, so its final part is completed from the germline J gene. This chain connects TRBV20-1 to TRBJ1-5; D perhaps matches TRBD1 (5 bases). Trimming removed 0 bases from V and 1 base from J, with 13 bases in between. CDR3 length: 16 amino acids. In germline, CDR1 is DFQATT, CDR2 SNEGSKA (reference sequence). This CDR3 reads CSAREKWGRSNQPQHF. The CDR3 DNA, read in part, is TGCAGTGCTAGAGAAAAATGGGGCAGGAGCAATCAGCCC.

As for this clone: Read sequence stops 3 residues before the CDR3 end, and the germline J gene provides the missing end. The V gene is TRBV19, the J gene TRBJ2-3, with D perhaps TRBD1 or TRBD2 (6 bases each). CDR1 and CDR2 from the germline V gene are LNHDA and SQIVND (reference sequence). This CDR3 comprises 16 residues. The chain's CDR3 is CASSIVRTDERETQYF. The part of the CDR3 DNA that was read is TGTGCCAGTAGTATAGTAAGGACAGATGAACGGGAGACG.

Comments on this clone: The read ends 3 residues before the CDR3 terminus; that terminus is restored from the germline J gene. The rearrangement joins TRBV6-1 to TRBJ2-5, with D perhaps TRBD1 (6 bases). Trimming shortened V by 1 base and J by 5 bases, and 11 bases separated the two germline ends. The germline V gene has CDR1 MNHNS and CDR2 SASEGT. CDR3 size: 14 residues. Here the CDR3 reads CASSEVRGIETQYF. Partial CDR3 DNA: TGTGCCAGCAGTGAAGTCAGGGGCATCGAGACC.

About this clone itself: The DNA ends 3 residues before the CDR3 does, and the rest of the CDR3 is filled in from the germline J gene. The chain is built from TRBV18 and TRBJ1-1; 10 nucleotides match TRBD1. CDR3 size: 12 residues. CDR1 is KGHSH, CDR2 LQKENI, per germline. The part of the CDR3 DNA that was read is TGTGCCAGCTCTCGAGACAGGGGGCAA. Translating it yields CASSRDRGQ. The whole CDR3 protein reads CASSRDRGQAFF.

Points on this clone: The CDR3 end falls 3 residues outside the read, so it is completed with the germline J gene. The chain uses TRBV18 and TRBJ1-5, with D possibly being TRBD1 (6 bases). Germline V gene sequence: CDR1 KGHSH, CDR2 LQKENI. Trimming removed 2 bases from V and 5 bases from J, with 16 bases in between. This CDR3 comprises 16 residues. The CDR3 DNA, read in part, is TGTGCCAGCTCACCAAGGAGTGCAGGGGCAGATCAGCCC. Encoded protein: CASSPRSAGADQP. Given in full, the CDR3 is CASSPRSAGADQPQHF.

As for this clone: The read ends 3 residues early relative to the CDR3; the germline J gene fills the gap. This chain connects TRBV5-8 to TRBJ2-5; 8 bases map to TRBD1. Per germline, CDR1 SGHTS and CDR2 YDEGEE. This CDR3 is built from 15 residues. With V trimmed by 0 bases and J by 5 bases, 6 bases remained unmatched. The CDR3 loop reads CASSLADRVSETQYF. CDR3 bases read: TGTGCCAGCAGCTTGGCGGACAGGGTCAGTGAGACC.

As concerns this clone: The read falls 3 residues short of the CDR3 end, and the missing part is taken from the germline J gene. V gene TRBV6-1 combines with J gene TRBJ2-4; 8 bases fit TRBD1. CDR1 and CDR2 from the germline V gene are MNHNS and SASEGT. The CDR3 length is 15 residues. The CDR3 spells CASSEETGAHYGQYF. CDR3 DNA, as far as it was read: TGTGCCAGCAGTGAGGAGACAGGGGCCCACTATGGT.

Comment on this clone: The CDR3 end lies 3 residues beyond the end of the read and is filled in from the germline J gene. This rearrangement joins TRBV20-1 to TRBJ1-2, with no clear D. The germline V gene has CDR1 DFQATT and CDR2 SNEGSKA (reference sequence). The CDR3 runs to 12 residues. Trimming took 3 bases from V and 3 from J, leaving 8 bases between them. The CDR3 bases that were read are TGCAGTGCTAGTATCAGTGACTATGGC. Amino acids: CSASISDYG. The complete CDR3 sequence is CSASISDYGYTF.

In the case of this clone: The read terminates 3 residues before the CDR3 end, so the remaining end is supplied by the germline J gene. The V gene is TRBV7-3, the J gene TRBJ2-5; weak D call: TRBD1 (5 bases). The CDR3 is 15 amino acids. The V gene lost 2 bases and the J gene lost 4 bases, with 14 bases spanning the gap. Germline V gene sequence: CDR1 SGHTA, CDR2 FQGTGA. The part of the CDR3 DNA that was read is TGTGCCAGCAGCTTAGGGCAGGGTGTGGGAGAGACC. It translates to CASSLGQGVGET. The full CDR3 reads CASSLGQGVGETQYF.

A note on this clone: From the germline J gene comes the end of the CDR3, since the read stops 3 residues before it. The genes are TRBV20-1 and TRBJ2-3; TRBD1 might be the D (6 bases). This CDR3 contains 12 residues. Trimming removed 6 bases from V and 3 bases from J, with 10 bases in between. CDR1 DFQATT and CDR2 SNEGSKA come from the germline V gene (reference sequence). The chain's CDR3 is CSAEQGTDTQYF. The DNA read from the CDR3 is TGCAGTGCCGAACAGGGAACAGATACG.

Concerning this clone: The sequence runs out 3 residues before the end of the CDR3; the remainder is reconstructed from the germline J gene. The V gene is TRBV6-2 or TRBV6-3, the J gene TRBJ2-3, with D possibly TRBD2 on 5 matching bases. The CDR3 is 11 residues long. Trimming stripped 4 bases from V and 8 bases from J, with 7 bases between. Per the germline V gene, CDR1 is MNHEY and CDR2 is SVGEGT. CDR3 DNA (partial): TGTGCCAGCAGTTGGGCGGGTACG. It translates to CASSWAGT. The whole CDR3 protein is CASSWAGTQYF.

A note on this clone: The read comes to an end 3 residues before the CDR3 does, leaving the germline J gene to fill in the end. Other nucleotide sequences from this sample produce the same CDR3. V usage is TRBV30 and J usage is TRBJ1-3; TRBD1 matches 9 bases. This CDR3 comprises 16 residues. Per the germline V gene, CDR1 is GTSNPN and CDR2 is SVGIG (reference sequence). The ends lost 4 bases at V and 4 bases at J; junction bases unmatched: 11. The part of the CDR3 DNA that was read is TGTGCCTGGATCCTCCTCGGGACAGGGAACGGAAACACC. Translated, it gives CAWILLGTGNGNT. From start to end, the CDR3 is CAWILLGTGNGNTIYF.

As regards this clone: Coverage ceases 3 residues before the CDR3 finishes, and the germline J gene fills in the end. The chain employs TRBV13 and TRBJ2-2, with TRBD1 matching 7 bases. This CDR3 comprises 13 residues. Germline lookup yields CDR1 PRHDT and CDR2 FYEKMQ (reference sequence). The covered CDR3 bases are TGTGCCAGCAGCCGACAGGGAACCCGAAAG. Amino acid sequence: CASSRQGTRK. In full, the CDR3 is CASSRQGTRKLFF.

Turning to this clone: The CDR3 end lies 3 residues beyond the end of the read and is filled in from the germline J gene. V and J are TRBV18 and TRBJ2-3, with 8 bases aligning to TRBD1. CDR1 is KGHSH, CDR2 LQKENI, per germline. This CDR3 has 15 amino acids. Losses at the gene ends were 6 bases for V and 2 bases for J; bases not matched to a gene: 7. CDR3 sequence reads: CASSGQGLYTDTQYF. The sequenced CDR3 bases are TGTGCCAGCTCTGGACAGGGCCTATACACAGATACG.

Note on this clone: The read gets to within 3 residues of the CDR3 end, and the germline J gene fills in the rest. The chain couples TRBV14 to TRBJ2-1; 7 nucleotides match TRBD2. Germline loops: CDR1 SGHDN, CDR2 FVKESK. The V segment lost 3 bases and the J segment 9 bases; nucleotides outside the gene matches: 11. CDR3 length equals 15 residues. The CDR3 bases that were read are TGTGCCAGCAGCCAGGCCGGGACTAATAGCGGTGAG. Residues: CASSQAGTNSGE. The full CDR3 sequence reads CASSQAGTNSGEQFF.